The T cell receptor beta chain described here comes from a study of response to subunit inactivated influenza vaccine. In germline, CDR1 is SGHTA, CDR2 FQGNSA. Deletions cut 1 base from V and 3 bases from J, with 10 bases between. This CDR3 has 14 amino acids. TCRdb redid the calling of the RT-PCR reads with MiXCR, one entry per CDR3 protein. The sample lists hundreds of thousands of distinct CDR3 sequences; roughly 10% were seen once. This clonotype occurred many times. The same sample was also studied in work on T cells expressing NK-cell markers. That work adds: TCR beta cDNA was generated via 5'RACE template switching incorporating UMIs.

This specimen consisted of PBMCs from blood, obtained on the day of vaccination. The TCR was taken from a man aged 45-60 years who received an inactivated influenza vaccine. The J gene is TRBJ2-7, the V gene TRBV7-2; maybe TRBD1 (6 bases). CDR3 DNA sequence: TGTGCCAGCAGCTTAGAACAGGGAATCTACGAGCAGTACTTC. Translation gives CASSLEQGIYEQYF.